The T cell receptor beta chain under discussion was sequenced for a study of blood T cell repertoires in COVID-19 (TCRdb year 2020). With respect to the entire study: Samples from collaborators originated in the United States, Italy and Spain and spanned both the acute and convalescent phases of COVID-19. Samples were obtained from the ongoing ImmuneRACE study (first 160 participants) and from over 1,000 subjects provided by 6 global collaborators. Sample metadata almost always included a de-identified subject ID, COVID-19 status, age in years and sex. The dataset comprised deeply sampled blood TCRbeta repertoires from subjects exposed to, actively infected with, or recovered from COVID-19. HLA class I and class II types, where available, came from metadata supplied by the sample provider rather than from assay-based typing. The prospective study material was composed of cDNA or gDNA derived from T cells, B-cell-depleted T cells, or PBMCs. The repertoires were released in a freely available public database intended as a resource for research on the immune response to SARS-CoV-2. Paper-wide results and their limitations: Clinical and demographic metadata were provided uncurated, with the amount varying by source and participant.

The collaborating institutions used their own protocols to collect whole blood in K2EDTA tubes. For TCRbeta analysis, collaborators shipped samples as frozen whole blood, isolated PBMCs, or DNA extracted from either of those sample types. The CDR3 runs 18 residues from the cysteine to the phenylalanine. Kept here is only the CDR3 DNA, which spans 54 bases and is read in frame from base 1. CDR1 and CDR2 are read off the germline V gene as SGHVS and FNYEAQ. At the junction V is shortened by 3 bases and J by 4 bases; bases outside the gene matches: 14. This clone has only one observation. The antigen this receptor binds is unknown. Base qualities are not at hand, and no much larger clone is one base apart. TCRbeta CDR3 regions were amplified from genomic DNA by means of the immunoSEQ Assay, a bias-controlled multiplex PCR. On the study's bioinformatics: Nucleated cell counts per sample were estimated from amplification of reference gene primers within the assay. To quantify the absolute abundance of each unique TCRbeta CDR3 rearrangement, sequence reads were collapsed and filtered. For each sample, productive Simpson clonality was calculated by taking the square root of Simpson's diversity index across productive rearrangements. TCRdb obtained this table from immuneACCESS and retained in-frame rearrangements with V and J assigned. These tables miss some clones; where compared with another copy, unresolved V genes account for less than half of the shortfall, and the remainder is unexplained. V and J calls and clone size are copied from that table; D and trimming were computed from the DNA. The sample contains some 210,000 clones, over 70% of them found a single time. The ten largest clones represent less than 3.5% of the sample.

Recombination linked TRBV7-6 to TRBJ1-2; 10 middle bases align to TRBD1. This clonotype was sampled from a middle-aged man with active or convalescent COVID-19. The sequencing sample was made of peripheral blood. The nucleotide sequence is TGTGCCAGCAGCTTGGCCAACGGGACAGGGGTTCTAGGCTATGGCTACACCTTC. The translation is CASSLANGTGVLGYGYTF.